This TCR beta chain was sequenced for a study of regulatory T cells in long-lasting Graves disease. The V end lost 7 bases, the J end lost 8 bases, and 20 bases lay between the germline ends. This CDR3 has 14 residues. Germline CDR1 SEHNR, CDR2 FQNEAQ (reference sequence). This clonotype was observed a few times. To make TCR beta libraries, researchers used iRepertoire HTBI primers and Arm-PCR of CDR3 regions. TCRdb re-analysed the multiplex PCR reads in MiXCR, keeping a single row per CDR3 protein. The table records 400,000 to 500,000 distinct CDR3 sequences, about 15% of them present only once. The time point: newly diagnosed GD, antithyroid drugs for less than 3 months. RNA extracted from PBMCs served as the sequencing template. This same sample was also taken into another study, of T cells in Graves' hyperthyroidism and ophthalmopathy. As that report states: A median around 6.4 months before onset, the model predicted ophthalmopathy.

The material sequenced was peripheral blood mononuclear cells (PBMCs), taken at new diagnosis, from a patient treated with antithyroid drugs. The V and J genes are TRBV7-9 and TRBJ1-2, with D uncertain. The receptor's source is a woman in her 30s with Graves disease. CDR3 protein: CASTLGGRESGYTF. Here the CDR3 DNA reads TGTGCCAGCACCCTCGGCGGTCGGGAGAGCGGCTACACCTTC.